These 5 T cell receptor beta chains originate from one sample sequenced in a study of blood T cell repertoires in COVID-19. Only in-frame clones appear in the TCRdb table, and some are missing; sequencing was by immunoSEQ multiplex PCR. The table shows about 240,000 clones, with about nine tenths occurring only once. What was sequenced was peripheral blood. All receptors come from a man aged 60-69 years with acute or convalescent COVID-19.

The chain has TRBV20-1 and TRBJ2-1; the D gene is possibly TRBD2 (6 bases). Germline V gene data show CDR1 as DFQATT and CDR2 as SNEGSKA (reference sequence). V lost 3 bases and J 3 bases, leaving 12 bases between the germline ends. CDR3 size: 14 residues. The DNA of the CDR3 is TGCAGTGCTAGTCTGGAGGGATACTACAATGAGCAGTTCTTC. Residues: CSASLEGYYNEQFF.

In regard to this clone: Germline and junction disagree at one end, which may indicate a read error. V is TRBV7-7 and J is TRBJ2-5; 7 bases agree with TRBD1. Germline lookup yields CDR1 SSHAT and CDR2 FNYEAQ (reference sequence). The CDR3 extends over 15 amino acids. As DNA, the CDR3 is TGTGCTAGCAGCTTAGTCGGGACAGAACAAGAGACCCAGTACTTC. Amino acids: CASSLVGTEQETQYF.

The genes are TRBV30 and TRBJ2-7; D gene unclear. This CDR3 is 11 amino acids long. Germline CDR1 is GTSNPN and CDR2 is SVGIG (reference sequence). With 3 bases removed from V and 4 bases from J, the gap between germline ends came to 7 bases. This CDR3 is CAWSQLYEQYF. The CDR3 DNA reads TGTGCCTGGAGCCAACTTTACGAGCAGTACTTC.

J is TRBJ1-2 and V is TRBV28, with D possibly matching TRBD1 (5 bases). The germline V and J ends were trimmed by 8 bases and 0 bases, with 13 bases remaining between them. Per the germline V gene, CDR1 is MDHEN and CDR2 is SYDVKM. This CDR3 is 14 amino acids long. The CDR3 coding sequence is TGTGCCAGCGCCGGGGGATCTTCTAACTATGGCTACACCTTC. Translating gives CASAGGSSNYGYTF.

This clone has just a few counts. The chain joins TRBV7-2 to TRBJ2-7; no clear D gene. The CDR3 spans 13 residues. Trimming took off 1 base at V and 8 bases at J, with 12 bases between the two ends. The germline V gene encodes CDR1 SGHTA and CDR2 FQGNSA. Written as DNA, the CDR3 is TGTGCCAGCAGCTTAGGACCGAGGCAGCAGCAGTACTTC. Residues: CASSLGPRQQQYF.